This record looks at one T cell receptor (beta chain) sequence and its context. Its antigen is undetermined. The CDR3 contains 15 residues. V dropped 2 bases and J dropped 1 base, with 14 bases sitting between them. Germline loops: CDR1 DFQATT, CDR2 SNEGSKA (reference sequence). This sample was taken from a study of response to subunit inactivated influenza vaccine. The study's findings and limits: Each seasonal influenza vaccination, the authors suggested, recruits few new T cells.

TCRdb re-called the RT-PCR reads with MiXCR, one entry per CDR3 protein. The sample lists about 800,000 distinct CDR3 sequences; 21% were seen once. The chain combines TRBV20-1 with TRBJ1-1; D gene uncertain. The receptor's source is a man aged 50-60 years who received an inactivated influenza vaccine. Specimen: PBMCs from blood, collected 5 days after vaccination. The CDR3 DNA sequence: TGCAGTGCTAGAAAAGCCCCGAACGAGAACACTGAAGCTTTCTTT. It encodes CSARKAPNENTEAFF.